One and the same sample provided the 17 T cell receptor beta chains below, sequenced in a study of PD-L1 blockade in urothelial cancer. Regarding time point: pretreatment peripheral blood. Data came from immunoSEQ multiplex PCR; TCRdb stores just in-frame clones and leaves some out. The sample lists roughly 50,000 clones, 65% to 90% seen once, with around a sixth in the top ten. The sample in question was PBMCs, obtained around atezolizumab (anti-PD-L1) treatment. The source is a man aged 65 to 79 with urothelial cancer.

Only a few counts were recorded for this clone. This sequence joins TRBV7-8 and TRBJ2-2; TRBD2 aligns across 8 bases. Germline assignment: CDR1 SGHVS and CDR2 FQNEAQ. V lost 5 bases, J lost 1 base, and 3 bases stayed unmatched. The CDR3 spans 15 residues. The CDR3, as DNA: TGTGCCAGCAGCCCCGGGGGGGTGAACACCGGGGAGCTGTTTTTT. Its protein product is CASSPGGVNTGELFF.

The rearrangement links TRBV7-9 to TRBJ1-2; D might be TRBD1 (6 bases). Trimming pared 5 bases from V and 3 bases from J, leaving 16 bases between. The length of the CDR3 is 15 residues. Germline lookup yields CDR1 SEHNR and CDR2 FQNEAQ (reference sequence). This CDR3 reads CASSPATGLDYGYTF. CDR3 bases: TGTGCCAGCAGCCCCGCCACAGGGTTGGACTATGGCTACACCTTC.

This clone was seen once. The V and J genes are TRBV28 and TRBJ2-3; 15 nucleotides line up with TRBD2. The CDR3 has 16 amino acids. Germline values: CDR1 MDHEN, CDR2 SYDVKM. Trimming removed 5 bases from V and 6 bases from J; junction bases left unmatched: 6. DNA of the CDR3: TGTGCCAGCAGTACCTCCGGGACTAGCGGGAGGGATACGCAGTATTTT. Its protein is CASSTSGTSGRDTQYF.

The chain links TRBV18 to TRBJ1-1, with TRBD1 identical over 7 bases. The CDR3 runs 15 residues. Germline lookup yields CDR1 KGHSH and CDR2 LQKENI. V was pared by 4 bases and J by 1 base, with 6 bases of the junction left unmatched. The CDR3 region has the DNA TGTGCCAGCTCACTGGGGACAGCACAGAACACTGAAGCTTTCTTT. Translation: CASSLGTAQNTEAFF.

The chain has TRBV5-4 and TRBJ1-4; TRBD1 might be the D (6 bases). This CDR3 region has 15 residues. The germline V gene has CDR1 SGHNT and CDR2 YYREEE (reference sequence). Trimming shortened V by 4 bases and J by 3 bases, and 13 bases separated the two germline ends. For the CDR3, the DNA is TGTGCCAGCAGCATCCGGGACACTCCTAATGAAAAACTGTTTTTT. As protein: CASSIRDTPNEKLFF.

The J gene is TRBJ1-1, the V gene TRBV27; D may be TRBD1 (6 bases). The germline V gene has CDR1 MNHEY and CDR2 SMNVEV (reference sequence). This CDR3 region has 14 residues. Trimming pared 2 bases from V and 6 bases from J, leaving 13 bases between. This CDR3 reads CASSLGQGLSEAFF. The CDR3 coding sequence is TGTGCCAGCAGTTTAGGGCAGGGGTTATCTGAAGCTTTCTTT.

This chain uses TRBV19 with TRBJ2-7; D ambiguous. The CDR3 has 13 residues. V was pared by 5 bases and J by 2 bases, with 10 bases between. CDR1 and CDR2 (germline): LNHDA, SQIVND (reference sequence). This CDR3 is CASSPHGPYEQYF. The CDR3 DNA follows: TGTGCCAGTAGTCCCCATGGGCCCTACGAGCAGTACTTC.

V usage is TRBV28 and J usage is TRBJ2-4, with 10 nucleotides matching TRBD1. The length of the CDR3 is 15 residues. Germline assignment: CDR1 MDHEN and CDR2 SYDVKM. The ends lost 6 bases at V and 2 bases at J; junction bases unmatched: 4. The CDR3 loop reads CASRTGGATKNIQYF. CDR3 sequence (DNA): TGTGCCAGCAGGACAGGGGGCGCGACCAAAAACATTCAGTACTTC.

The chain has TRBV4-1 and TRBJ1-5, with a tentative D call TRBD1 (5 bases). From germline, CDR1 is MGHRA and CDR2 YSYEKL. The CDR3 is made up of 14 amino acids. The V and J ends lost 1 base and 7 bases respectively, with 11 bases between them. The CDR3 region is CASSQVSGGQPQHF. CDR3 in DNA: TGCGCCAGCAGCCAAGTTAGCGGGGGGCAGCCCCAGCATTTT.

The rearrangement joins TRBV9 to TRBJ2-7; 8 bases map to TRBD2. V dropped 4 bases and J dropped 4; count of bases not matched to a gene: 10. Germline lookup yields CDR1 SGDLS and CDR2 YYNGEE. There are 15 residues in the CDR3. The CDR3 loop is CASSRGGGLVYEQYF. As DNA, the CDR3 is TGTGCCAGCAGCCGGGGCGGGGGACTAGTTTACGAGCAGTACTTC.

The chain joins TRBV14 to TRBJ2-6; tentatively, D is TRBD1 (5 bases). Per the germline V gene, CDR1 is SGHDN and CDR2 is FVKESK. V lost 4 bases and J lost 2, with 9 bases in between. The CDR3 is 15 residues long. The CDR3 reads CASSPDSTGANVLTF. The CDR3 nucleotides read TGTGCCAGCAGCCCCGACAGCACTGGGGCCAACGTCCTGACTTTC.

The rearrangement joins TRBV7-8 to TRBJ2-5, with D perhaps TRBD1 (6 bases). Germline loops: CDR1 SGHVS, CDR2 FQNEAQ. CDR3 size: 17 residues. The V end lost 2 bases, the J end lost 2 bases, and 18 bases lay between the germline ends. CDR3 nucleotides: TGTGCCAGCAGCTTATGGATTTCCGACAGGTCACAAGAGACCCAGTACTTC. It yields the protein CASSLWISDRSQETQYF. Looking up the rest from reference TRBV7-8 and TRBJ2-5 gives the full variable domain: GAGVSQSPRYKVAKRGQDVALRCDPISGHVSLFWYQQALGQGPEFLTYFQNEAQLDKSGLPSDRFFAERPEGSVSTLKIQRTQQEDSAVYLCASSLWISDRSQETQYFGPGTRLLVL.

The V and J genes are TRBV6-7 and TRBJ1-2; 9 bases fit TRBD1. TRBV6-7 carries the ORF label, with uncertain function. After removal of 0 bases from V and 4 bases from J, the junction contained 3 bases not matched to a gene. The length of the CDR3 is 15 residues. CDR3 sequence reads: CASSYSSGQGYGYTF. The CDR3 nucleotides are TGTGCCAGCAGTTACTCGTCGGGACAGGGCTATGGCTACACCTTC.

The chain recombines TRBV7-8 with TRBJ2-2, with 9 bases identical to TRBD2. V dropped 0 bases and J dropped 0; count of bases not matched to a gene: 8. CDR1 is SGHVS, CDR2 FQNEAQ, per germline. This CDR3 has 19 amino acids. CDR3 loop: CASSLARIAGVSNTGELFF. The CDR3 nucleotides read TGTGCCAGCAGCTTAGCGAGGATAGCGGGAGTGTCGAACACCGGGGAGCTGTTTTTT. Based on the CDR3 plus reference TRBV7-8 and TRBJ2-2, the full variable domain is GAGVSQSPRYKVAKRGQDVALRCDPISGHVSLFWYQQALGQGPEFLTYFQNEAQLDKSGLPSDRFFAERPEGSVSTLKIQRTQQEDSAVYLCASSLARIAGVSNTGELFFGEGSRLTVL.

This clone has only one observation. The chain combines TRBV11-1 with TRBJ2-7; D is unresolved. CDR1 is SGHAT and CDR2 is FQDESV in the germline V gene (reference sequence). This CDR3 comprises 13 residues. With 3 bases removed from V and 1 base from J, the gap between germline ends came to 7 bases. CDR3 sequence reads: CASSLLSSYEQYF. CDR3 coding DNA: TGTGCCAGCAGCTTGTTGTCGTCCTACGAGCAGTACTTC. Together with reference TRBV11-1 and TRBJ2-7, the CDR3 gives the full variable domain: EAEVAQSPRYKITEKSQAVAFWCDPISGHATLYWYRQILGQGPELLVQFQDESVVDDSQLPKDRFSAERLKGVDSTLKIQPAELGDSAMYLCASSLLSSYEQYFGPGTRLTVT.

This chain joins TRBV21-1 and TRBJ2-3; TRBD1 is the table's D call, not checked against the DNA. TRBV21-1 is a listed pseudogene. This CDR3 has 17 amino acids. Written as DNA, the CDR3 is TGTGCCAGCAGCAGGGAAGTTAACAGGAGCCCTCACAGATACGCGTATTTT. Translated: CASSREVNRSPHRYAYF.

This chain joins TRBV28 and TRBJ2-7; D is possibly TRBD2 (7 bases). From germline, CDR1 is MDHEN and CDR2 SYDVKM. This CDR3 comprises 13 residues. V dropped 8 bases and J dropped 3 bases, with 14 bases sitting between them. The CDR3 DNA reads as TGTGCCAGCTCCAGGGGACTACTCTACGAGCAGTACTTC. Its protein is CASSRGLLYEQYF.